The rows below give T cell receptor beta chains drawn from one sample of a study of cytomegalovirus exposure and HLA in healthy donors. The data were produced by immunoSEQ multiplex PCR, yet TCRdb's version contains in-frame clones alone and is incomplete. Here the sample spans around 170,000 clones, 84% being singletons. Source material: PBMCs. Source of these receptors: a woman between 45 and 60 years old in good health and CMV-seropositive. Both conserved end residues are part of each CDR3. The D gene is left open where the match is weak. Some rows mark clone size as missing; the rest say once, few, many or name a class of expanded clone.

>15|TRBV6-6|TRBJ2-3|-|TRBD2
CASSNPSGGTDTQYF
TGTGCCAGCAGCAACCCTAGCGGGGGGACAGATACGCAGTATTTT
>14|TRBV5-6|TRBJ2-7|-|TRBD1
CASSLQGQAYEQYF
TGTGCCAGCAGCTTACAGGGACAGGCCTACGAGCAGTACTTC
>16|TRBV4-1|TRBJ2-1|-|-
CASSHPPGTSYNEQFF
TGCGCCAGCAGCCATCCCCCGGGAACTTCCTACAATGAGCAGTTCTTC
>13|TRBV6-6|TRBJ2-5|-|-
CASTPTSGKTQYF
TGTGCCAGCACCCCGACTAGTGGAAAGACCCAGTACTTC
>15|TRBV19|TRBJ2-5|-|-
CASSIRGGERETQYF
TGTGCCAGTAGTATACGAGGGGGGGAGAGGGAGACCCAGTACTTC
>15|TRBV19|TRBJ2-7|few|TRBD1
CASSRAGTGTYEQYF
TGTGCCAGTAGTAGAGCCGGGACAGGGACCTACGAGCAGTACTTC
>16|TRBV5-6|TRBJ2-1|-|-
CASSFRSARSYNEQFF
TGTGCCAGCAGCTTTAGGAGTGCCCGCTCCTACAATGAGCAGTTCTTC
>16|TRBV28|TRBJ2-7|-|TRBD1
CASSSSGTGGSYEQYF
TGTGCCAGCAGTTCGTCCGGGACAGGGGGTTCCTACGAGCAGTACTTC
>17|TRBV5-8|TRBJ1-6|-|TRBD1
CASSLERQGAYNSPLHF
TGTGCCAGCAGCCTTGAGAGGCAGGGGGCCTATAATTCACCCCTCCACTTT
>15|TRBV15|TRBJ2-7|-|TRBD2
CATSRDRAGGIEQYF
TGTGCCACCAGCAGAGATCGAGCGGGGGGGATAGAGCAGTACTTC
>15|TRBV7-2|TRBJ2-1|once|TRBD1
CASSSGQGSYNEQFF
TGTGCCAGCAGCTCAGGACAGGGGTCTTACAATGAGCAGTTCTTC
>16|TRBV10-3|TRBJ1-2|-|-
CAISEGGPGGKYGYTF
TGTGCCATCAGTGAAGGGGGGCCCGGGGGGAAATATGGCTACACCTTC
>16|TRBV11-2|TRBJ1-2|-|TRBD1
CTSSFPGQGANYGYTF
TGTACCAGCAGCTTCCCGGGACAGGGGGCGAACTATGGCTACACCTTC
>13|TRBV27|TRBJ2-2|-|TRBD1
CASSSTGSGELFF
TGTGCCAGCAGTTCGACAGGGTCCGGGGAGCTGTTTTTT
>15|TRBV7-2|TRBJ2-3|-|-
CASSKGGAGTDTQYF
TGTGCCAGCAGCAAAGGGGGGGCCGGGACAGATACGCAGTATTTT
>15|TRBV4-1|TRBJ1-6|few|-
CASSQGETGISPLHF
TGCGCCAGCAGCCAGGGCGAGACAGGTATCTCACCCCTCCACTTT
>18|TRBV7-3|TRBJ2-6|-|-
CASSLTPTIRSGANVLTF
TGTGCCAGCAGCTTAACTCCAACAATTCGCTCTGGGGCCAACGTCCTGACTTTC
>15|TRBV5-1|TRBJ2-2|-|-
CASSGRVVDTGELFF
TGCGCCAGCAGCGGCAGGGTCGTGGACACCGGGGAGCTGTTTTTT
>17|TRBV4-1|TRBJ1-5|few|TRBD1
CASSQGTGVVSNQPQHF
TGCGCCAGCAGCCAAGGTACAGGGGTCGTCAGCAATCAGCCCCAGCATTTT
>16|TRBV7-2|TRBJ2-3|-|TRBD2
CASSPRSGGHRGTQYF
TGTGCCAGCAGCCCGCGCAGCGGGGGCCACAGAGGTACGCAGTATTTT
>17|TRBV12-5|TRBJ1-3|-|TRBD1
CASGLAGDRSSGNTIYF
TGTGCTAGTGGTTTGGCGGGGGACAGGTCCTCTGGAAACACCATATATTTT
>16|TRBV11-2|TRBJ2-5|-|TRBD2
CASTLHRGGLIETQYF
TGTGCCAGCACCTTACACCGCGGGGGACTTATCGAGACCCAGTACTTC
>15|TRBV4-1|TRBJ2-1|-|-
CASSQVFSPVDEQFF
TGCGCCAGCAGCCAAGTTTTCTCCCCCGTCGATGAGCAGTTCTTC
>15|TRBV2|TRBJ2-3|-|-
CASSDRGTSTDTQYF
TGTGCCAGCAGTGACCGGGGGACTAGCACAGATACGCAGTATTTT
>11|TRBV11-2|TRBJ2-1|-|-
CASGLVTEEFF
TGTGCCAGTGGATTGGTGACAGAGGAGTTCTTC
>16|TRBV5-1|TRBJ2-7|-|-
CASSSGLGAKAFEQYF
TGCGCCAGCAGCTCCGGTTTGGGGGCTAAGGCTTTCGAGCAGTACTTC
>14|TRBV7-3|TRBJ2-3|-|-
CASSWRGPTDTQYF
TGTGCCAGCAGTTGGCGGGGCCCCACAGATACGCAGTATTTT
>15|TRBV15|TRBJ2-7|-|TRBD1
CATSRTGQGSYEQYF
TGTGCCACCAGCAGAACGGGACAGGGCTCCTACGAGCAGTACTTC
>16|TRBV28|TRBJ1-3|-|TRBD1
CASSSEGTGYGNTIYF
TGTGCCAGCAGTTCGGAAGGGACAGGGTACGGAAACACCATATATTTT
>14|TRBV9|TRBJ2-5|-|TRBD2
CASSVDSGMREQYF
TGTGCCAGCAGCGTAGATTCGGGGATGCGGGAGCAGTACTTC
>16|TRBV6-5|TRBJ1-1|few|TRBD1
CASSSATGGGYTEAFF
TGTGCCAGCAGTTCCGCGACAGGGGGAGGGTACACTGAAGCTTTCTTT
>16|TRBV5-4|TRBJ1-1|-|-
CASSLDAGSMNTEAFF
TGTGCCAGCAGCTTGGACGCAGGAAGCATGAACACTGAAGCTTTCTTT
>15|TRBV10-1|TRBJ2-1|-|-
CASSETQLTYNEQFF
TGCGCCAGCAGTGAGACACAGCTAACCTACAATGAGCAGTTCTTC
>14|TRBV28|TRBJ1-2|-|-
CASSSSGANYGYTF
TGTGCCAGCAGTTCCTCAGGGGCTAACTATGGCTACACCTTC
>16|TRBV11-2|TRBJ2-7|-|TRBD1
CASSLETGGEFYEQYF
TGTGCCAGCAGCTTGGAGACAGGGGGGGAATTTTACGAGCAGTACTTC
>14|TRBV19|TRBJ2-1|once|TRBD1
CASSRGQLYNEQFF
TGTGCCAGTAGTAGGGGACAGCTCTACAATGAGCAGTTCTTC
>14|TRBV7-2|TRBJ2-1|-|-
CASSLGGATLEQFF
TGTGCCAGCAGCTTGGGGGGGGCTACCTTGGAGCAGTTCTTC
>17|TRBV9|TRBJ2-2|-|TRBD2
CASSVLAGGPGTGELFF
TGTGCCAGCAGCGTGCTAGCGGGGGGGCCGGGAACCGGGGAGCTGTTTTTT
>13|TRBV5-1|TRBJ1-3|once|TRBD1
CASSTGQGNTIYF
TGCGCCAGCAGCACCGGACAGGGGAACACCATATATTTT
>16|TRBV7-9|TRBJ2-1|-|TRBD2
CASSHLLAGEHNEQFF
TGTGCCAGCAGCCACTTGCTAGCGGGGGAACACAATGAGCAGTTCTTC
>15|TRBV19|TRBJ2-5|-|TRBD2
CASSIASGAQETQYF
TGTGCCAGTAGTATAGCTAGCGGGGCACAAGAGACCCAGTACTTC
>16|TRBV11-1|TRBJ2-7|-|-
CASSRIPGTSPTEQYF
TGTGCCAGCAGCCGGATTCCGGGAACTAGTCCAACGGAGCAGTACTTC
>15|TRBV5-1|TRBJ1-1|-|TRBD1
CASSLFQGAHTEAFF
TGCGCCAGCAGCTTGTTTCAGGGGGCGCACACTGAAGCTTTCTTT
>13|TRBV7-6|TRBJ2-3|-|-
CASSPRGTDTQYF
TGTGCCAGCAGCCCCAGAGGGACAGATACGCAGTATTTT